A selection of T cell receptor beta chains follows, all from one sample in a study of T-cell reconstitution after alpha-beta-depleted transplantation in children. MiXCR, applied by TCRdb to the PCR reads, yields one record per CDR3 protein. The table includes about 50,000 distinct CDR3 sequences, 5.5% to 7.5% detected once. Specimen: PBMCs, mostly from graft donor cells, collected 60 days after TCRalphabeta/CD19-depleted stem cell transplant. These receptor sequences come from a female patient between 2 and 15 years old who had a stem cell transplant for aplastic anemia, so the T cells may come from the graft donor. Each CDR3 is given with its conserved first and last residue. A D gene is named only where the DNA matches it firmly. Clone size, where shown, is once, few, many, or a class for clones that have expanded.

d_gene	v_gene	j_gene	abundance	CDR3nt	CDR3aa
-	TRBV4-1	TRBJ2-6	many	TGCGCCAGCAGCCAAGATATCCCTGGGGCCAACGTCCTGACTTTC	CASSQDIPGANVLTF
TRBD1	TRBV4-1	TRBJ2-4	many	TGCGCCAGCAGCCAAGCCGGCGGACAGGGGGTCAAAAACATTCAGTACTTC	CASSQAGGQGVKNIQYF
-	TRBV30	TRBJ2-1	many	TGTGCCTGGAGTGTTGGAAGGTCCTACAATGAGCAGTTCTTC	CAWSVGRSYNEQFF
-	TRBV6-6	TRBJ2-3	many	TGTGCCAGCAGTTACTATGGAGGGGGGGGCACAGATACGCAGTATTTT	CASSYYGGGGTDTQYF
-	TRBV30	TRBJ2-7	-	TGTGCCTGGAGTGTACAGGGCGGGAAACAGTACTTC	CAWSVQGGKQYF
-	TRBV6-1	TRBJ2-6	many	TGTGCCAGCAGTGAAGCGAGAGGGGCTGGGGCCAACGTCCTGACTTTC	CASSEARGAGANVLTF
TRBD1	TRBV3-1	TRBJ1-1	few	TGTGCCAGCAGCCCAGGGGGGTACACTGAAGCTTTCTTT	CASSPGGYTEAFF
-	TRBV20-1	TRBJ2-1	many	TGCAGTGCTAGAGAACGGACTGAGCAGTTCTTC	CSARERTEQFF
-	TRBV29-1	TRBJ2-6	many	TGCAGCGTTGTTGGGCGGGCAGGTACCTCTGGGGCCAACGTCCTGACTTTC	CSVVGRAGTSGANVLTF
TRBD2	TRBV3-1	TRBJ2-1	few	TGTGCCAGCAGCCAAGCGGGAGGGTACAATGAGCAGTTCTTC	CASSQAGGYNEQFF
-	TRBV4-1	TRBJ2-3	medium-sized	TGCGCCAGCAGCCAAGGACTCACAGATACGCAGTATTTT	CASSQGLTDTQYF
-	TRBV4-2	TRBJ2-7	many	TGTGCCAGCAGCCAAGATCCGTCCTTTGGCGAGCAGTACTTC	CASSQDPSFGEQYF
-	TRBV6-4	TRBJ2-6	many	TGTGCCAGCAGTGACAACTCTGGGGCCAACGTCCTGACTTTC	CASSDNSGANVLTF
-	TRBV29-1	TRBJ1-1	many	TGCAGCGCCCAACAGGGAGGGAGCACTGAAGCTTTCTTT	CSAQQGGSTEAFF
-	TRBV7-9	TRBJ1-6	many	TGTGCCAGCAGCTTAGGGGGAATCTATAATTCACCCCTCCACTTT	CASSLGGIYNSPLHF
-	TRBV5-6	TRBJ2-5	many	TGTGCCAGCAGCCCGATCGCGCGAGGCCAAGAGACCCAGTACTTC	CASSPIARGQETQYF
TRBD2	TRBV7-2	TRBJ2-1	-	TGTGCCAGCAGCTGGGTAGCGGGGGGAAACAATGAGCAGTTCTTC	CASSWVAGGNNEQFF
-	TRBV7-3	TRBJ2-2	medium-sized	TGTGCCAGCAGGCAGGGGAACACCGGGGAGCTGTTTTTT	CASRQGNTGELFF
-	TRBV27	TRBJ2-6	many	TGTGCCAGCAGTTACCCCTCTGGGGCCAACGTCCTGACTTTC	CASSYPSGANVLTF
-	TRBV7-8	TRBJ2-5	many	TGTGCCAGCAGCTGGCAAGAGACCCAGTACTTC	CASSWQETQYF
-	TRBV7-2	TRBJ2-7	few	TGTGCCAGCAGCCCCACGCTCCCCTACGAGCAGTACTTC	CASSPTLPYEQYF
-	TRBV18	TRBJ1-2	many	TGTGCCAGCTCACCAGGGGTCCTCGGTGACGGCTACACCTTC	CASSPGVLGDGYTF
-	TRBV27	TRBJ2-1	-	TGTGCCAGCAGTTCTAGGGACTTCCGAAACTACAATGAGCAGTTCTTC	CASSSRDFRNYNEQFF
-	TRBV3-1	TRBJ1-1	many	TGTGCCAGCAGCTATCGAGGTTTCACTGAAGCTTTCTTT	CASSYRGFTEAFF
-	TRBV7-9	TRBJ2-5	many	TGTGCCAGCAGCTTATCAGGAGGCGAGACCCAGTACTTC	CASSLSGGETQYF
TRBD1	TRBV29-1	TRBJ2-5	many	TGCAGCGTGGGCATCAGGGGGCGGATTGAGACCCAGTACTTC	CSVGIRGRIETQYF
-	TRBV28	TRBJ1-5	many	TGTGCCAGCAGTTTACAAAGGGCTTACCAGCCCCAGCATTTT	CASSLQRAYQPQHF